This entry concerns a single T cell receptor (beta chain). No antigen is known for it. The PCR was carried out with 60 Vbeta primers and 13 Jbeta primers. The assay was immunoSEQ multiplex PCR, and TCRdb's table has in-frame clones only and misses some. There are over 95,000 clones in the sample; 70% to 80% occur only once, and around 10% lies in the top ten. This sample is part of a study of cytomegalovirus exposure and HLA in healthy donors. Study at large: The study placed approximately 81% of its 350 to 400 genotyped donors in the Caucasian-associated ancestry cluster. General observations from the study: The study reported that TCR beta sequences accurately predicted HLA-A and HLA-B alleles in most subjects. Common viral pathogens seemed to be connected with several of the most significant clusters, according to a later analysis.

The CDR3 has 13 residues. After removal of 6 bases from V and 4 bases from J, the junction contained 5 bases not matched to a gene. CDR1 and CDR2 (germline): SNHLY, FYNNEI. Material: PBMCs. The origin of this receptor is a woman aged 40 to 50 in good health and CMV-seropositive. The V and J genes are TRBV2 and TRBJ1-1, with 7 bases identical to TRBD1. CDR3 residues: CASRRDRLTEAFF. For the CDR3, the DNA is TGTGCCAGCAGGCGGGACAGACTCACTGAAGCTTTCTTT. Supplemented by reference TRBV2 and TRBJ1-1, the full variable domain reads EPEVTQTPSHQVTQMGQEVILRCVPISNHLYFYWYRQILGQKVEFLVSFYNNEISEKSEIFDDQFSVERPDGSNFTLKIRSTKLEDSAMYFCASRRDRLTEAFFGQGTRLTVV.